A single sample is the source of the 20 T cell receptor beta chains below, sequenced in a study of shared clonotypes between healthy human individuals. Using immunoSEQ multiplex PCR, the repertoire was profiled, and TCRdb retains in-frame clones only, with some absent. Of 450,000 to 650,000 clones in the sample, around three quarters were seen once. Material: PBMCs. The receptors here all came from a woman aged 40 to 55 in good health. Some clones in this sample may be carry-over from other donors' samples.

A remark on this clone: This same CDR3 is encoded by further DNA sequences in the sample. The V gene is TRBV7-8, the J gene TRBJ2-7; 10 positions agree with TRBD2. J was trimmed by 3 bases and V by 3 bases; bases with no gene match: 5. This CDR3 spans 15 amino acids. Germline assignment: CDR1 SGHVS and CDR2 FQNEAQ. For the CDR3, the DNA is TGTGCCAGCAGCTTGGTCTCTAGCGGGAGCTACGAGCAGTACTTC. Protein sequence: CASSLVSSGSYEQYF.

As concerns this clone: Other DNA sequences in the sample encode the same CDR3. The rearrangement joins TRBV19 to TRBJ1-5; D not certain. Trimming took off 3 bases at V and 2 bases at J, with 8 bases between the two ends. Germline V gene sequence: CDR1 LNHDA, CDR2 SQIVND (reference sequence). The CDR3 has 14 residues. CDR3 amino acids: CASSISWGNQPQHF. The DNA of the CDR3 is TGTGCCAGTAGTATCTCGTGGGGCAATCAGCCCCAGCATTTT.

The chain is built from TRBV5-1 and TRBJ2-1, with 13 bases matching TRBD2. The CDR3 has 18 residues. V shed 0 bases, J shed 7 bases, and the junction held 10 bases outside the gene matches. Germline values: CDR1 SGHRS, CDR2 YFSETQ. DNA of the CDR3: TGCGCCAGCAGCTTGGCTGGACTAGCGGGAGCGGGACAGAATGAGCAGTTCTTC. Its protein product is CASSLAGLAGAGQNEQFF.

The sample holds one count of this clone. The genes are TRBV27 and TRBJ1-5; 9 bases fit TRBD1. This CDR3 is 17 amino acids long. The junction had 8 bases not matched to a gene; V was cut back by 4 bases and J by 1 base. Germline CDR1 and CDR2: MNHEY and SMNVEV (reference sequence). The CDR3 DNA sequence: TGTGCCAGCAGTTCCGACACGGGGACAGGGAGCAATCAGCCCCAGCATTTT. It translates to CASSSDTGTGSNQPQHF.

This chain links TRBV6-5 with TRBJ1-5, with D unclear. CDR1 is MNHEY and CDR2 is SVGAGI in the germline V gene. CDR3 length equals 10 residues. Trimming shortened V by 6 bases and J by 8 bases, and 5 bases separated the two germline ends. The CDR3 coding sequence is TGTGCCAGCAGCCGGGAGCCCCAGCATTTT. It translates to CASSREPQHF.

The rearrangement links TRBV27 to TRBJ2-3, with unresolved D. Trimming left V 5 bases short and J 0 bases short, with 6 bases between. The CDR3 has 13 amino acids. Germline values: CDR1 MNHEY, CDR2 SMNVEV (reference sequence). CDR3 nucleotides: TGTGCCAGCAGTCACTACAGCACAGATACGCAGTATTTT. It translates to CASSHYSTDTQYF.

This clone appeared once. The V gene is TRBV11-2, the J gene TRBJ2-7, with TRBD1 as a possible D gene (5 bases). The CDR3 length is 13 residues. Trimming removed 3 bases from V and 1 base from J, with 7 bases in between. The germline V gene encodes CDR1 SGHAT and CDR2 FQNNGV. The CDR3 nucleotides read TGTGCCAGCAGCTTCCCAGGGTCCTACGAGCAGTACTTC. Its protein is CASSFPGSYEQYF.

The chain combines TRBV19 with TRBJ2-1; 10 bases are a match to TRBD2. Trimming took 2 bases from V and 4 from J; bases not matched to a gene: 5. The CDR3 sequence is 16 residues long. Germline lookup yields CDR1 LNHDA and CDR2 SQIVND (reference sequence). In nucleotides, the CDR3 is TGTGCCAGTAGTATACTTCTAGCGGGAGCTTACAATGAGCAGTTCTTC. This gives the protein CASSILLAGAYNEQFF. Full variable domain (outside the CDR3, taken from reference TRBV19 and TRBJ2-1): DGGITQSPKYLFRKEGQNVTLSCEQNLNHDAMYWYRQDPGQGLRLIYYSQIVNDFQKGDIAEGYSVSREKKESFPLTVTSAQKNPTAFYLCASSILLAGAYNEQFFGPGTRLTVL.

The V call is TRBV6-1, the J call TRBJ1-5; tentative D call: TRBD1 (5 bases). This CDR3 has 13 residues. V lost 8 bases and J lost 6, with 14 bases in between. Per the germline V gene, CDR1 is MNHNS and CDR2 is SASEGT. The CDR3 DNA reads as TGTGCCAGCCTCTTGAGGGGATCTCAGCCCCAGCATTTT. Encoded protein: CASLLRGSQPQHF.

This clone was counted a single time. This chain uses TRBV28 with TRBJ1-5; D is unclear. CDR3 length equals 12 residues. From germline, CDR1 is MDHEN and CDR2 SYDVKM. Trimming cost V 5 bases and J 7 bases, with 9 bases left between them. CDR3 sequence (DNA): TGTGCCAGCAGTGTGGAAGCGCAGCCCCAGCATTTT. Protein sequence: CASSVEAQPQHF.

The chain couples TRBV29-1 to TRBJ2-2; 10 positions match TRBD1. The germline CDR1 and CDR2 sequences are SQVTM and ANQGSEA. Trimming took 3 bases from V and 4 from J; bases not matched to a gene: 5. There are 15 residues in the CDR3. The CDR3 DNA reads TGCAGCGTTGACGGGACAGGGGTCGGCACCGGGGAGCTGTTTTTT. Residues: CSVDGTGVGTGELFF.

The CDR3 nucleotides are TGCAGCGTTGGGTCAGCGGGAGTCAACGAGCAGTACTTC. Residues: CSVGSAGVNEQYF. V is TRBV29-1 and J is TRBJ2-7, with 8 bases lining up with TRBD2. With V trimmed by 4 bases and J by 5 bases, 7 bases remained unmatched. Germline lookup yields CDR1 SQVTM and CDR2 ANQGSEA. The CDR3 totals 13 residues.

The chain links TRBV5-1 to TRBJ2-4; 12 bases agree with TRBD1. The germline gives CDR1 SGHRS, CDR2 YFSETQ. CDR3 size: 17 residues. V gave up 3 bases and J gave up 2 bases; unmatched junction bases: 6. The CDR3 DNA sequence: TGCGCCAGCAGCTCGGGACAGGGGGCGCGGACCAAAAACATTCAGTACTTC. Encoded protein: CASSSGQGARTKNIQYF.

The chain recombines TRBV29-1 with TRBJ2-7; 7 nucleotides match TRBD1. J lost 6 bases, V lost 5 bases, and 4 bases had no gene match. Germline CDR1 reads SQVTM; CDR2 reads ANQGSEA. This CDR3 comprises 11 residues. The CDR3 nucleotides are TGCAGCGTTAAGACAGGGCCCGAGCAGTACTTC. Translation gives CSVKTGPEQYF.

This rearrangement joins TRBV18 to TRBJ2-3; weak D call: TRBD1 (6 bases). CDR3 length: 14 residues. Trimming removed 6 bases from V and 2 bases from J, with 12 bases in between. Germline CDR1 is KGHSH and CDR2 is LQKENI. Written as DNA, the CDR3 is TGTGCCAGCTCCACACAGGGTTACACAGATACGCAGTATTTT. Protein product: CASSTQGYTDTQYF. Looking up the rest from reference TRBV18 and TRBJ2-3 gives the full variable domain: NAGVMQNPRHLVRRRGQEARLRCSPMKGHSHVYWYRQLPEEGLKFMVYLQKENIIDESGMPKERFSAEFPKEGPSILRIQQVVRGDSAAYFCASSTQGYTDTQYFGPGTRLTVL.

The CDR3 reads CASSMGVNIQYF. The CDR3 DNA sequence: TGTGCCAGTAGTATGGGGGTAAACATTCAGTACTTC. The rearrangement joins TRBV19 to TRBJ2-4, with D perhaps being TRBD1 or TRBD2 (5 bases each). Deletions cut 3 bases from V and 6 bases from J, with 6 bases between. The germline CDR1 and CDR2 sequences are LNHDA and SQIVND (reference sequence). The CDR3 spans 12 residues.

This clone was counted at least ten times. The chain carries TRBV19 and TRBJ1-2; maybe TRBD1 (6 bases). The CDR3 loop spans 17 amino acids. V lost 7 bases and J 4 bases, leaving 25 bases between the germline ends. The germline CDR1 and CDR2 sequences are LNHDA and SQIVND (reference sequence). The CDR3 loop reads CASTPQSHGGPAYGYTF. The CDR3 nucleotides read TGTGCCAGTACTCCTCAAAGCCACGGGGGCCCAGCCTATGGCTACACCTTC.

The V and J genes are TRBV7-9 and TRBJ2-1; 13 bases match TRBD2. The V gene's germline CDR1 is SEHNR and CDR2 FQNEAQ (reference sequence). This CDR3 is 16 amino acids long. The V gene end was trimmed by 4 bases and the J gene end by 12 bases; junction bases not matched to a gene: 12. CDR3 coding DNA: TGTGCCAGCAGCTCTTCAGGACTAGCGGGAGCCTGGGGGCAGTTCTTC. It yields the protein CASSSSGLAGAWGQFF.

The chain joins TRBV6-5 to TRBJ2-1; TRBD2 might be the D (5 bases). Germline V gives CDR1 MNHEY, CDR2 SVGAGI. The CDR3 spans 11 residues. V shed 4 bases and J shed 14 bases, with 12 bases lying between them. CDR3 in amino acids: CASSLSGVEFF. CDR3 in DNA: TGTGCCAGCAGTTTGAGCGGTGTGGAGTTCTTC.

This sequence joins TRBV7-9 and TRBJ2-2; the D is unclear. V was trimmed by 1 base and J by 1 base, leaving 4 bases between them. The CDR3 is 14 residues long. Germline CDR1 and CDR2: SEHNR and FQNEAQ (reference sequence). CDR3 nucleotide sequence: TGTGCCAGCAGCTTAGGATGGAACACCGGGGAGCTGTTTTTT. Encoded protein: CASSLGWNTGELFF.